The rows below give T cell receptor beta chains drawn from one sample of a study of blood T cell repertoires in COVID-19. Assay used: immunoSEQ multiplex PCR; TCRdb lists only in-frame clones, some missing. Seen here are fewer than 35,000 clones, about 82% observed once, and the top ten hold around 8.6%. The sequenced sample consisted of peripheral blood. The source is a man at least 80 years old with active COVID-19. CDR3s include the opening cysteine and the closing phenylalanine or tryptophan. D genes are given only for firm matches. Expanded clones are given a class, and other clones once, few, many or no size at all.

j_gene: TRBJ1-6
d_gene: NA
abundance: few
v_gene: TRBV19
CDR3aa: CASRTGGEPLHF
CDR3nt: TGTGCCAGTAGGACTGGGGGGGAGCCCCTCCACTTT

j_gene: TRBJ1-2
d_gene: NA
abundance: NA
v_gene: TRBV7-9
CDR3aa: CASSLAHFSGTVSYGYTF
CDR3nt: TGTGCCAGCAGCTTAGCACATTTCTCAGGGACTGTTAGCTATGGCTACACCTTC

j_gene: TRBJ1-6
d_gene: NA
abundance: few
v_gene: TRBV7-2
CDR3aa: CASSHFGSNSPLHF
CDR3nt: TGTGCCAGCAGCCATTTTGGCAGTAATTCACCCCTCCACTTT

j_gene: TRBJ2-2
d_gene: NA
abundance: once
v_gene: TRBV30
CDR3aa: CAWNRGATTGELFF
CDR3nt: TGTGCCTGGAATCGGGGGGCAACCACCGGGGAGCTGTTTTTT

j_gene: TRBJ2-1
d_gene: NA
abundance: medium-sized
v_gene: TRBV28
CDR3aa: CASSKDSSSYNEQFF
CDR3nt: TGTGCCAGCAGTAAGGACAGTAGCTCCTACAATGAGCAGTTCTTC

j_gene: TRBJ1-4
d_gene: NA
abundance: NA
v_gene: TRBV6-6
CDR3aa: CASRTGEKLFF
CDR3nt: TGTGCCAGCAGAACAGGTGAAAAACTGTTTTTT

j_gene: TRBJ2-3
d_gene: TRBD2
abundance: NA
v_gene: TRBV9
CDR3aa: CASSSVGAGDTDTQYF
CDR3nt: TGTGCCAGCAGCTCCGTAGGGGCGGGGGACACAGATACGCAGTATTTT

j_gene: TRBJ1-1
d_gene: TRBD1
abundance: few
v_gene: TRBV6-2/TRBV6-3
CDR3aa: CASSLRTGEAFF
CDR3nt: TGTGCCAGCAGCCTACGGACAGGGGAAGCTTTCTTT

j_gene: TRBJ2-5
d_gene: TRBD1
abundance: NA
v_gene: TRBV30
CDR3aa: CAWSLIFGTGVRETQYF
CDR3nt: TGTGCCTGGAGTCTCATTTTCGGGACAGGGGTCCGAGAGACCCAGTACTTC

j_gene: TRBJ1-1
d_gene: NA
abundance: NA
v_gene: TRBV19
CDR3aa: CASKGAPTGWNTEAFF
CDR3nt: TGTGCCAGTAAAGGGGCTCCGACAGGATGGAACACTGAAGCTTTCTTT

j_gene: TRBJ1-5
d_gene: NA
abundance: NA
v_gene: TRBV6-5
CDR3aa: CASRDSTNQPQHF
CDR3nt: TGTGCCAGCAGGGACAGCACCAATCAGCCCCAGCATTTT

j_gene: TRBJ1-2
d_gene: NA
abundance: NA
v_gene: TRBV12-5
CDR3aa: CASGLSQQTANYGYTF
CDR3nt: TGTGCTAGTGGTTTGAGTCAACAGACAGCTAACTATGGCTACACCTTC

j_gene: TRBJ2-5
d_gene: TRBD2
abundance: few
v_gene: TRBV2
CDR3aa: CASSEAYRAGGSAETQYF
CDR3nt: TGTGCCAGCAGTGAAGCGTATCGAGCGGGGGGGTCGGCGGAGACCCAGTACTTC

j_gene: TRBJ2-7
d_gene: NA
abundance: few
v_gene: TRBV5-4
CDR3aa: CASSPNPLYEQYF
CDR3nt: TGTGCCAGCAGCCCTAATCCGCTCTACGAGCAGTACTTC

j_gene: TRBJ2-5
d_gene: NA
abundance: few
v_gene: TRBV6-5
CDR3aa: CASSYRVDRTQYF
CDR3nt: TGTGCCAGCAGTTACAGAGTTGATAGGACCCAGTACTTC

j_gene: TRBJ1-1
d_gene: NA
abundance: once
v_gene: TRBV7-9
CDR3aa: CASSSEGTGTEAFF
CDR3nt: TGTGCCAGCAGCTCGGAGGGGACGGGGACTGAAGCTTTCTTT

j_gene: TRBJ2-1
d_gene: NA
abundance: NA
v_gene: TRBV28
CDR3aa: CASSLFAGPSYNEQFF
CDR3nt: TGTGCCAGCAGTTTATTCGCGGGGCCTTCCTACAATGAGCAGTTCTTC

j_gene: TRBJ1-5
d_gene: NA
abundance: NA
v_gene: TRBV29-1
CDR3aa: CSVGGGSGNQPQHF
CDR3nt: TGCAGCGTTGGGGGGGGTAGCGGCAATCAGCCCCAGCATTTT

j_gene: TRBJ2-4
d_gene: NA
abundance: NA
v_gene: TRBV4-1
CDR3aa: CASSQDHGFGNIQYF
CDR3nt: TGCGCCAGCAGCCAAGATCACGGGTTCGGAAACATTCAGTACTTC

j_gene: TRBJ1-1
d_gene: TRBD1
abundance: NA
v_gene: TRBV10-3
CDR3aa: CATGTGGSIEAFF
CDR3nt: TGTGCCACCGGGACAGGGGGTTCGATAGAAGCTTTCTTT

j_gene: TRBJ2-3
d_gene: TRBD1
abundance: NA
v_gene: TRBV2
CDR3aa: CASSNRGNADTQYF
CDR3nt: TGTGCCAGCAGTAACAGGGGCAACGCAGATACGCAGTATTTT

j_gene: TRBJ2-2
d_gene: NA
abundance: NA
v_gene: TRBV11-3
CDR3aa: CASSGALNGELFF
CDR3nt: TGTGCCAGCAGCGGAGCCCTCAACGGGGAGCTGTTTTTT

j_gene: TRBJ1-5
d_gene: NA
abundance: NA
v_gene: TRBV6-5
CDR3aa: CASRQYSNQPQHF
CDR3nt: TGTGCCAGCAGACAATATAGCAATCAGCCCCAGCATTTT

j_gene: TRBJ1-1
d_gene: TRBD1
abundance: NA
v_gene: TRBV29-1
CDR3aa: CSVGDRAGTEAFF
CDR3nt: TGCAGCGTTGGGGACAGGGCGGGCACTGAAGCTTTCTTT

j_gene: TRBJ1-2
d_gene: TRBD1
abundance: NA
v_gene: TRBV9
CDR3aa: CASSVATTTGEEGYTF
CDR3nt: TGTGCCAGCAGCGTAGCTACTACGACAGGGGAGGAGGGCTACACCTTC

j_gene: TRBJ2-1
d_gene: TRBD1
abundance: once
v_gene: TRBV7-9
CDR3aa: CASSAWQGADEQFF
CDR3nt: TGTGCCAGCAGCGCATGGCAGGGGGCGGATGAGCAGTTCTTC

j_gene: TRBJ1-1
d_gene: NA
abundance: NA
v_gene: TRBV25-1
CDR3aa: CASSEYSLNTEAFF
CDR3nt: TGTGCCAGCAGTGAGTACAGCTTGAACACTGAAGCTTTCTTT

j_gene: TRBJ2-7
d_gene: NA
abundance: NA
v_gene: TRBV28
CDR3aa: CASSYAGKDYEQYF
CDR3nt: TGTGCCAGCAGTTACGCAGGGAAGGACTACGAGCAGTACTTC

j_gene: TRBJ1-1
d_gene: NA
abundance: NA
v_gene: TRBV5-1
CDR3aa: CASSLRGYSEAFF
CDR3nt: TGCGCCAGCAGCCTCCGCGGCTATTCTGAAGCTTTCTTT